The 27 T cell receptor beta chains reported below all come from one sample, sequenced in a study of T-cell memory formation after mild COVID-19. TCRdb ran MiXCR on the 5' RACE reads and lists one entry per CDR3 protein. Counted here are fewer than 40,000 distinct CDR3 sequences, 7% to 8% occurring once; the ten biggest clones make up around 30%. Sequencing was performed on PBMCs or a T cell subset sorted from them (not recorded which). All receptors derive from a man between 18 and 35 years old who had mild COVID-19 (a few samples of this study predate the infection). Cell type and time point are not known.

This clonotype was detected ten times or more. This chain links TRBV5-1 with TRBJ1-5; no reliable D call. The germline gives CDR1 SGHRS, CDR2 YFSETQ. The CDR3 runs 13 residues. Trimming took 0 bases from V and 5 from J, leaving 6 bases between them. The CDR3 sequence is CASSLEGHQPQHF. CDR3 bases: TGCGCCAGCAGCTTGGAAGGTCATCAGCCCCAGCATTTT.

This clonotype was observed at least ten times. The V gene is TRBV11-2, the J gene TRBJ2-5; D perhaps matches TRBD1 (7 bases). Trimming left V 5 bases short and J 5 bases short, with 18 bases between. This CDR3 contains 15 residues. Germline CDR1 is SGHAT and CDR2 is FQNNGV. This chain's CDR3 is CASSPSLGGQETQYF. In DNA, the CDR3 is TGTGCCAGCAGCCCTTCCCTCGGGGGACAGGAGACCCAGTACTTC.

In this sample, this clonotype is medium-sized. V usage is TRBV7-8 and J usage is TRBJ2-7; 9 bases line up with TRBD1. This CDR3 spans 16 amino acids. The trim removed 3 bases at V and 3 bases at J, leaving 9 bases unmatched. The germline V gene encodes CDR1 SGHVS and CDR2 FQNEAQ. The CDR3 here is CASSLSSGTGNYEQYF. The CDR3, as DNA: TGTGCCAGCAGCTTGAGCTCCGGGACAGGGAACTACGAGCAGTACTTC.

This clonotype was seen only a few times. The chain combines TRBV5-1 with TRBJ2-7, with 15 bases aligning to TRBD2. The CDR3 covers 17 residues. Germline lookup yields CDR1 SGHRS and CDR2 YFSETQ. The V and J ends lost 2 bases and 0 bases, in that order; junction bases with no gene match: 3. CDR3 amino acids: CASSFGTSGGYSYEQYF. CDR3 nucleotides: TGCGCCAGCAGCTTTGGGACTAGCGGGGGGTACTCCTACGAGCAGTACTTC.

This clonotype came up a few times. V gene TRBV24-1 combines with J gene TRBJ1-1; D perhaps matches TRBD1 (5 bases). The V gene lost 10 bases and the J gene lost 1 base, with 12 bases spanning the gap. The V gene's germline CDR1 is KGHDR and CDR2 SFDVKD. The CDR3 is 13 amino acids. CDR3 in DNA: TGTGCCACACAAGGACACTCGAACACTGAAGCTTTCTTT. This translates into CATQGHSNTEAFF.

This clonotype was found many times. The gene calls are TRBV24-1 and TRBJ2-2; 12 nucleotides line up with TRBD1. The trim removed 4 bases at V and 2 bases at J, leaving 13 bases unmatched. The length of the CDR3 is 20 residues. The germline V gene encodes CDR1 KGHDR and CDR2 SFDVKD. The CDR3 protein is CATSDPPGTGGDLNTGELFF. The CDR3 DNA follows: TGTGCCACCAGTGACCCCCCCGGGACAGGGGGCGACCTTAACACCGGGGAGCTGTTTTTT.

This clonotype was counted a few times. The chain is built from TRBV7-6 and TRBJ2-1; D is tentatively TRBD1 or TRBD2 (6 bases each). This CDR3 contains 17 residues. The germline V and J ends were trimmed by 5 bases and 0 bases, with 17 bases remaining between them. Germline CDR1 reads SGHVS; CDR2 reads FNYEAQ. The CDR3 spells CASSPSIGGRSYNEQFF. For the CDR3, the DNA is TGTGCCAGCAGCCCCTCCATCGGGGGCCGCTCCTACAATGAGCAGTTCTTC.

This clonotype was picked up many times. The V gene is TRBV6-2 or TRBV6-3, the J gene TRBJ2-1, with D tentatively TRBD2 (6 bases). V gave up 2 bases and J gave up 9 bases, with 11 bases separating them. Germline CDR1 and CDR2: MNHEY and SVGEGT. The CDR3 runs to 13 residues. CDR3 residues: CASSYVGGSEQFF. Here the CDR3 DNA reads TGTGCCAGCAGTTACGTGGGGGGTAGTGAGCAGTTCTTC.

Ten or more counts support this clonotype. The V gene is TRBV7-2, the J gene TRBJ2-2; TRBD2 matches at 8 bases. Germline CDR1 and CDR2: SGHTA and FQGNSA. This CDR3 region has 16 residues. Trimming at V came to 6 bases and at J to 0 bases, leaving 6 bases not matched to a gene. The DNA for the CDR3 is TGTGCCAGCAGGCCTCCGGGACTAGCGAACACCGGGGAGCTGTTTTTT. This translates into CASRPPGLANTGELFF.

In this sample, this clonotype is medium-sized. CDR3 region: CASSQEGDPSTGELFF. CDR3 nucleotide sequence: TGTGCCAGCAGCCAAGAGGGGGACCCCTCCACCGGGGAGCTGTTTTTT. The chain employs TRBV4-2 and TRBJ2-2, with D possibly being TRBD1 or TRBD2 (5 bases each). The CDR3 loop spans 16 amino acids. Germline-derived CDR1 and CDR2 are LGHNA and YNFKEQ. V was trimmed by 0 bases and J by 4 bases, leaving 12 bases between them.

This clonotype showed up many times. The CDR3 spells CSARAPAGLEAFF. In DNA, the CDR3 is TGCAGTGCTAGAGCTCCAGCGGGACTTGAAGCTTTCTTT. The chain couples TRBV20-1 to TRBJ1-1, with D possibly TRBD1 on 5 matching bases. The CDR3 contains 13 residues. V was cut by 1 base and J by 7 bases, with 13 bases left in between. Per the germline V gene, CDR1 is DFQATT and CDR2 is SNEGSKA (reference sequence).

This clonotype was detected ten times or more. V gene TRBV4-1 combines with J gene TRBJ2-1, with 10 bases fitting TRBD2. The trim removed 1 base at V and 6 bases at J, leaving 3 bases unmatched. Per germline, CDR1 MGHRA and CDR2 YSYEKL. The CDR3 is 15 amino acids. The CDR3 DNA reads as TGCGCCAGCAGCCAAGTACTAGCGGGGATCAATGAGCAGTTCTTC. This sequence encodes CASSQVLAGINEQFF.

This clonotype was observed at least ten times. The rearrangement joins TRBV5-1 to TRBJ1-6; 8 bases match TRBD1. There are 14 residues in the CDR3. Germline CDR1 and CDR2: SGHRS and YFSETQ. V trimming: 5 bases; J trimming: 8 bases; junction bases outside the gene matches: 6. The CDR3 region has the DNA TGCGCCAGCAGATCGGACAGGGAATATTCACCCCTCCACTTT. Protein sequence: CASRSDREYSPLHF.

In its sample, this clonotype was seen many times. This chain joins TRBV4-3 and TRBJ2-6; D gene ambiguous. The V and J ends lost 0 bases and 0 bases respectively, with 6 bases between them. Germline V gene data show CDR1 as LGHNA and CDR2 as YSLEER. This CDR3 is 16 amino acids long. The DNA of the CDR3 is TGCGCCAGCAGCCAAGAGGAAGGCTCTGGGGCCAACGTCCTGACTTTC. It is translated as CASSQEEGSGANVLTF.

In its sample, this clonotype was seen many times. J is TRBJ2-1 and V is TRBV5-1, with 14 bases aligning to TRBD2. The CDR3 loop spans 16 amino acids. With V trimmed by 9 bases and J by 0 bases, 5 bases remained unmatched. The germline CDR1 and CDR2 sequences are SGHRS and YFSETQ. Here the CDR3 DNA reads TGCGCCACCCGGACTAGCGGGGGGCTCTCCTACAATGAGCAGTTCTTC. It is translated as CATRTSGGLSYNEQFF.

This clonotype was counted at least ten times. V usage is TRBV7-9 and J usage is TRBJ1-2; D is undetermined. CDR1 and CDR2 (germline): SEHNR, FQNEAQ (reference sequence). CDR3 length: 12 residues. Trimming pared 5 bases from V and 5 bases from J, leaving 9 bases between. CDR3 protein: CASSPFGYGYTF. The CDR3 bases are TGTGCCAGCAGCCCGTTTGGGTATGGCTACACCTTC. Combining the CDR3 with reference TRBV7-9 and TRBJ1-2 gives the whole variable domain DTGVSQNPRHKITKRGQNVTFRCDPISEHNRLYWYRQTLGQGPEFLTYFQNEAQLEKSRLLSDRFSAERPKGSFSTLEIQRTEQGDSAMYLCASSPFGYGYTFGSGTRLTVV.

This clonotype was counted ten times or more. The genes are TRBV20-1 and TRBJ2-4; 7 nucleotides agree with TRBD2. Per the germline V gene, CDR1 is DFQATT and CDR2 is SNEGSKA (reference sequence). The J segment lost 10 bases and the V segment lost 5 bases, leaving 11 bases of the junction unmatched. The CDR3 sequence is 13 residues long. The CDR3 DNA follows: TGCAGTGCTGTTACTCGACTAGCAGGTATTCAGTACTTC. The encoded protein is CSAVTRLAGIQYF.

Ten or more counts support this clonotype. The chain carries TRBV18 and TRBJ2-1, with TRBD1 identical over 8 bases. The V segment lost 4 bases and the J segment 7 bases; nucleotides outside the gene matches: 9. The germline CDR1 and CDR2 sequences are KGHSH and LQKENI. CDR3 size: 15 residues. The CDR3 reads CASSLRETGVNEQFF. CDR3 DNA sequence: TGTGCCAGCTCACTGAGGGAGACAGGGGTAAATGAGCAGTTCTTC.

Many counts were recorded for this clonotype. The CDR3, as DNA: TGCAGTGCTAGGGTGACTAGCGGGGGAGATACGCAGTATTTT. This encodes CSARVTSGGDTQYF. This sequence joins TRBV20-1 and TRBJ2-3; 12 bases line up with TRBD2. This CDR3 contains 14 residues. CDR1 DFQATT and CDR2 SNEGSKA come from the germline V gene (reference sequence). J was trimmed by 5 bases and V by 3 bases; bases with no gene match: 3.

This clonotype was counted at least ten times. V and J are TRBV5-1 and TRBJ2-1, with 10 nucleotides matching TRBD1. With 3 bases clipped from V and 12 bases from J, the junction kept 9 bases outside the gene matches. The germline gives CDR1 SGHRS, CDR2 YFSETQ. This CDR3 comprises 14 residues. The CDR3 coding sequence is TGCGCCAGCAGCTCGGGGACAGGGGTTGATAGGCAGTTCTTC. Translation: CASSSGTGVDRQFF.

This clonotype appeared a few times. This chain links TRBV20-1 with TRBJ2-3, with a tentative D call TRBD1 (6 bases). This CDR3 comprises 21 residues. The germline gives CDR1 DFQATT, CDR2 SNEGSKA (reference sequence). Trimming removed 0 bases from V and 3 bases from J, with 31 bases in between. CDR3 residues: CSARDLGFWTEPLRGTDTQYF. DNA of the CDR3: TGCAGTGCTAGAGATCTGGGGTTTTGGACAGAACCCCTCCGCGGGACAGATACGCAGTATTTT.

The V call is TRBV4-3, the J call TRBJ1-1; D ambiguous. Trimming took 4 bases from V and 3 from J, leaving 9 bases between them. CDR1 and CDR2 (germline): LGHNA, YSLEER. This CDR3 comprises 13 residues. CDR3 region: CASSRAFDTEAFF. The CDR3 bases are TGCGCCAGCAGCCGAGCATTTGACACTGAAGCTTTCTTT.

This clonotype was detected many times. V and J are TRBV5-1 and TRBJ2-1, with 8 bases aligning to TRBD1. CDR1 and CDR2 (germline): SGHRS, YFSETQ. The CDR3 extends over 14 amino acids. The V gene end was trimmed by 3 bases and the J gene end by 7 bases; junction bases not matched to a gene: 6. The CDR3 protein is CASSSDREGNEQFF. The CDR3, as DNA: TGCGCCAGCAGCTCGGACAGGGAAGGGAATGAGCAGTTCTTC.

On this clonotype itself: Since a much larger clone is just one base distant, this may be a read error. The chain links TRBV11-2 to TRBJ2-5; D is possibly TRBD1 (6 bases). CDR1 is SGHAT and CDR2 is FQNNGV in the germline V gene. V was trimmed by 5 bases and J by 5 bases, leaving 18 bases between them. This CDR3 spans 15 amino acids. This CDR3 reads CASSAAGVTHETQYF. The CDR3 nucleotides read TGTGCCAGCAGCGCGGCAGGGGTCACACACGAGACCCAGTACTTC.

The chain is built from TRBV18 and TRBJ1-2; TRBD1 matches at 7 bases. V trimming: 4 bases; J trimming: 2 bases; junction bases outside the gene matches: 13. Germline lookup yields CDR1 KGHSH and CDR2 LQKENI. The CDR3 totals 17 residues. CDR3 sequence (DNA): TGTGCCAGCTCACGACAGACAGGGTGGAACTCAAACTATGGCTACACCTTC. This codes for CASSRQTGWNSNYGYTF. Full variable domain (missing parts from reference TRBV18 and TRBJ1-2): NAGVMQNPRHLVRRRGQEARLRCSPMKGHSHVYWYRQLPEEGLKFMVYLQKENIIDESGMPKERFSAEFPKEGPSILRIQQVVRGDSAAYFCASSRQTGWNSNYGYTFGSGTRLTVV.

This clonotype was recorded a few times. V and J are TRBV4-3 and TRBJ1-1, with D maybe TRBD1 (5 bases). Germline V lookup: CDR1 LGHNA, CDR2 YSLEER. CDR3 length: 15 amino acids. Trimming cost V 3 bases and J 1 base, with 12 bases left between them. CDR3 loop: CASSQMTVTNTEAFF. DNA of the CDR3: TGCGCCAGCAGCCAGATGACAGTGACGAACACTGAAGCTTTCTTT.

This chain connects TRBV18 to TRBJ1-2, with unresolved D. From germline, CDR1 is KGHSH and CDR2 LQKENI. V was trimmed by 2 bases and J by 3 bases, leaving 10 bases between them. The CDR3 covers 14 residues. The CDR3 spells CASSPEDGYYGYTF. The CDR3 region has the DNA TGTGCCAGCTCACCAGAGGACGGATACTATGGCTACACCTTC.